This passage covers 28 T cell receptor beta chains from one sample sequenced in a study of cytotoxic CD8 clonotypes in ibrutinib-treated CLL. Profiling relied on immunoSEQ multiplex PCR, and the TCRdb table lists in-frame clones only, not all of them. The table has approximately 150,000 clones, 70% to 85% seen once. The sample here was PBMCs, taken after 24 months of ibrutinib treatment. These receptor sequences come from a human donor with chronic lymphocytic leukemia.

This clone was observed a single time. J is TRBJ2-2 and V is TRBV7-2, with 8 bases that match TRBD2. CDR1 and CDR2 from the germline V gene are SGHTA and FQGNSA. There are 19 residues in the CDR3. V lost 5 bases, J lost 7 bases, and 21 bases stayed unmatched. CDR3 region: CASSPNLSGSLVRGGELFF. CDR3 DNA: TGTGCCAGCAGCCCCAATCTGAGCGGGAGCCTTGTCCGGGGCGGGGAGCTGTTTTTT.

The V gene is TRBV5-1, the J gene TRBJ2-2; possibly TRBD1 for D (5 bases). With 5 bases removed from V and 6 bases from J, the gap between germline ends came to 17 bases. The CDR3 is 15 amino acids. Per the germline V gene, CDR1 is SGHRS and CDR2 is YFSETQ. In DNA, the CDR3 is TGCGCCAGCAGGATGGGGCTAGAATACGCCGGGGAGCTGTTTTTT. Translating it yields CASRMGLEYAGELFF.

The genes are TRBV6-1 and TRBJ2-3, with TRBD2 matching over 7 bases. Germline trimming cut 2 bases from V and 5 bases from J; bases unmatched to any gene: 4. CDR1 and CDR2 (germline): MNHNS, SASEGT. The CDR3 length is 14 residues. CDR3 bases: TGTGCCAGCAGTGAACTATCTAGCGGAGATACGCAGTATTTT. Protein product: CASSELSSGDTQYF.

This chain connects TRBV7-9 to TRBJ1-6; tentative D call: TRBD1 (5 bases). With 3 bases removed from V and 7 bases from J, the gap between germline ends came to 10 bases. This CDR3 has 14 amino acids. Germline V lookup: CDR1 SEHNR, CDR2 FQNEAQ (reference sequence). CDR3 coding DNA: TGTGCCAGCAGCTTCGACAGAGACAATTCACCCCTCCACTTT. This gives the protein CASSFDRDNSPLHF. The full variable domain, with the rest looked up from reference TRBV7-9 and TRBJ1-6, is DTGVSQNPRHKITKRGQNVTFRCDPISEHNRLYWYRQTLGQGPEFLTYFQNEAQLEKSRLLSDRFSAERPKGSFSTLEIQRTEQGDSAMYLCASSFDRDNSPLHFGNGTRLTVT.

The CDR3 DNA follows: TGTGCCAGCAGTGAAGTGGCCCCCTCGGGCTCCTACAATGAGCAGTTCTTC. It codes for CASSEVAPSGSYNEQFF. The chain links TRBV2 to TRBJ2-1; D ambiguous. CDR1 SNHLY and CDR2 FYNNEI come from the germline V gene. The CDR3 is made up of 17 amino acids. The ends were cut back, 1 base at V and 0 bases at J, with 13 bases in the middle.

The V gene is TRBV7-3, the J gene TRBJ1-2; D is uncertain. The CDR3 is 17 residues long. Looked up from germline, CDR1 is SGHTA and CDR2 is FQGTGA. Trimming left V 1 base short and J 2 bases short, with 17 bases between. The CDR3: CASSLNVRGRLNYGYTF. In DNA form, the CDR3 reads TGTGCCAGCAGCTTAAATGTTAGAGGACGTCTGAACTATGGCTACACCTTC. Variable domain in full (rest from reference TRBV7-3 and TRBJ1-2): GAGVSQTPSNKVTEKGKYVELRCDPISGHTALYWYRQSLGQGPEFLIYFQGTGAADDSGLPNDRFFAVRPEGSVSTLKIQRTERGDSAVYLCASSLNVRGRLNYGYTFGSGTRLTVV.

The genes are TRBV18 and TRBJ1-3, with no clear D. V lost 3 bases and J 0 bases, leaving 6 bases between the germline ends. This CDR3 contains 14 residues. CDR1 and CDR2 from the germline V gene are KGHSH and LQKENI. CDR3 sequence: CASSPDISGNTIYF. The CDR3 region has the DNA TGTGCCAGCTCACCCGACATCTCTGGAAACACCATATATTTT.

The chain joins TRBV7-2 to TRBJ2-7, with TRBD2 matching 14 bases. The germline gives CDR1 SGHTA, CDR2 FQGNSA. CDR3 length: 16 residues. Trimming cost V 11 bases and J 1 base; bases outside gene matches: 10. The CDR3 sequence is CASRLAGGPQSYEQYF. In DNA form, the CDR3 reads TGTGCCTCACGACTAGCGGGAGGGCCCCAATCCTACGAGCAGTACTTC.

The rearrangement links TRBV30 to TRBJ2-7, with D perhaps matching TRBD1 (6 bases). The CDR3 sequence is 15 residues long. Germline lookup yields CDR1 GTSNPN and CDR2 SVGIG (reference sequence). V lost 3 bases and J 2 bases, leaving 17 bases between the germline ends. The CDR3, as DNA: TGTGCCTGGAGGACATCGACAGGAGGCCCCTACGAGCAGTACTTC. Translation: CAWRTSTGGPYEQYF.

J is TRBJ2-3 and V is TRBV7-9; D perhaps matches TRBD1 (5 bases). The CDR3 loop spans 17 amino acids. The germline gives CDR1 SEHNR, CDR2 FQNEAQ (reference sequence). V lost 4 bases, J lost 0 bases, and 17 bases lay in between. CDR3 DNA sequence: TGTGCCAGCAGCTCGTTTGCGACAGCATCTAGCACAGATACGCAGTATTTT. Translating gives CASSSFATASSTDTQYF.

The chain links TRBV18 to TRBJ2-1; possibly TRBD2 for D (6 bases). The germline CDR1 and CDR2 sequences are KGHSH and LQKENI. There are 16 residues in the CDR3. V was clipped by 6 bases and J by 0 bases, with 15 bases between them. The CDR3 spells CASSPSDGGSYNEQFF. CDR3 sequence (DNA): TGTGCCAGCTCGCCCTCGGACGGGGGCTCCTACAATGAGCAGTTCTTC.

CDR3 region: CAWSPTGGDEQYF. In DNA, the CDR3 is TGTGCCTGGAGTCCCACAGGGGGCGACGAGCAGTACTTC. The chain carries TRBV30 and TRBJ2-7; 9 bases map to TRBD1. Looked up from germline, CDR1 is GTSNPN and CDR2 is SVGIG (reference sequence). The CDR3 runs to 13 residues. The V and J ends lost 2 bases and 5 bases, in that order; junction bases with no gene match: 4.

The rearrangement links TRBV7-2 to TRBJ1-2; the match to TRBD1 covers 10 bases. The CDR3 loop spans 15 amino acids. The V gene's germline CDR1 is SGHTA and CDR2 FQGNSA. The trim removed 3 bases at V and 6 bases at J, leaving 7 bases unmatched. The CDR3, as DNA: TGTGCCAGCAGCTTCCGGGACAGGGGCGTAGATGGCTACACCTTC. This codes for CASSFRDRGVDGYTF.

V usage is TRBV5-6 and J usage is TRBJ2-7; no reliable D call. Between the trimmed V and J ends, which lost 3 bases and 3 bases, there was a span of 7 bases. This CDR3 is 12 amino acids long. Germline assignment: CDR1 SGHDT and CDR2 YYEEEE. In nucleotides, the CDR3 is TGTGCCAGCAGCTCCCAGTACTACGAGCAGTACTTC. Its translation: CASSSQYYEQYF.

The V call is TRBV19, the J call TRBJ2-4; 7 nucleotides align to TRBD1. The germline V gene encodes CDR1 LNHDA and CDR2 SQIVND (reference sequence). This CDR3 is 16 amino acids long. Unmatched junction bases numbered 7, after V lost 3 bases and J lost 2 bases. The DNA of the CDR3 is TGTGCCAGTAGTATCCACAACAGGGGTTCCAAAAACATTCAGTACTTC. This sequence encodes CASSIHNRGSKNIQYF.

The chain joins TRBV5-1 to TRBJ2-3; 8 bases are a match to TRBD1. The J segment lost 1 base and the V segment lost 4 bases, leaving 17 bases of the junction unmatched. The CDR3 runs 19 residues. Germline CDR1 and CDR2: SGHRS and YFSETQ. CDR3 loop: CASSGMYSSGQGGTDTQYF. Here the CDR3 DNA reads TGCGCCAGCAGCGGGATGTATAGCTCCGGACAGGGTGGCACAGATACGCAGTATTTT.

This clone came up a few times. The chain uses TRBV7-9 and TRBJ2-7, with TRBD1 matching over 10 bases. Germline CDR1 SEHNR, CDR2 FQNEAQ (reference sequence). The CDR3 is 14 residues long. V lost 2 bases to trimming and J lost 7 bases; unmatched junction nucleotides: 5. CDR3 DNA: TGTGCCAGCAGCTTACCTGACAGGGGGCTTGAGCAGTACTTC. Its protein product is CASSLPDRGLEQYF.

The chain is built from TRBV5-1 and TRBJ2-7; 12 bases match TRBD1. Germline V CDR1 and CDR2: SGHRS, YFSETQ. This CDR3 spans 14 amino acids. With V trimmed by 3 bases and J by 7 bases, 5 bases remained unmatched. The chain's CDR3 is CASSSGTGGGEQYF. CDR3 DNA sequence: TGCGCCAGCAGCTCCGGGACAGGGGGCGGTGAGCAGTACTTC.

The V and J genes are TRBV6-5 and TRBJ1-2, with D unclear. From germline, CDR1 is MNHEY and CDR2 SVGAGI. The CDR3 contains 13 residues. V shed 0 bases and J shed 0 bases, with 2 bases lying between them. CDR3 bases: TGTGCCAGCAGTTACTCAGCTAACTATGGCTACACCTTC. Its protein product is CASSYSANYGYTF.

The chain recombines TRBV10-3 with TRBJ2-7; weak D call: TRBD1 (5 bases). V was cut by 4 bases and J by 3 bases, with 13 bases left in between. Germline CDR1 is ENHRY and CDR2 is SYGVKD. CDR3 size: 14 residues. CDR3 amino acids: CAISATATRYEQYF. In DNA, the CDR3 is TGTGCCATCAGTGCGACAGCGACCCGCTACGAGCAGTACTTC.

The chain employs TRBV15 and TRBJ2-1; 9 nucleotides align to TRBD2. Germline V gene data show CDR1 as LNHNV and CDR2 as YYDKDF (reference sequence). The CDR3 is made up of 16 amino acids. The V segment lost 0 bases and the J segment 7 bases; nucleotides outside the gene matches: 7. DNA of the CDR3: TGTGCCACCAGCAGAGATGGTAGCGGGGGAAGGAATGAGCAGTTCTTC. Translation: CATSRDGSGGRNEQFF.

CDR3 residues: CASSLALVLANEKLFF. The CDR3 DNA reads TGTGCCAGCAGCTTAGCGCTGGTGTTGGCTAATGAAAAACTGTTTTTT. This rearrangement joins TRBV7-9 to TRBJ1-4; D ambiguous. Trimming pared 0 bases from V and 3 bases from J, leaving 11 bases between. The CDR3 has 16 residues. Germline V gives CDR1 SEHNR, CDR2 FQNEAQ (reference sequence). Full variable domain (missing parts from reference TRBV7-9 and TRBJ1-4): DTGVSQNPRHKITKRGQNVTFRCDPISEHNRLYWYRQTLGQGPEFLTYFQNEAQLEKSRLLSDRFSAERPKGSFSTLEIQRTEQGDSAMYLCASSLALVLANEKLFFGSGTQLSVL.

This clone occurred once. CDR3 nucleotide sequence: TGTGCCAGCAGCCTAGGGGCAGGGGATAACTATGGCTACACCTTC. Protein sequence: CASSLGAGDNYGYTF. J is TRBJ1-2 and V is TRBV28, with D possibly TRBD1 on 6 matching bases. The CDR3 extends over 15 amino acids. Germline V CDR1 and CDR2: MDHEN, SYDVKM. Trimming removed 6 bases from V and 1 base from J, with 15 bases in between.

The chain uses TRBV11-1 and TRBJ2-5; the match to TRBD1 covers 9 bases. The germline gives CDR1 SGHAT, CDR2 FQDESV (reference sequence). The J segment lost 3 bases and the V segment lost 9 bases, leaving 8 bases of the junction unmatched. CDR3 size: 14 residues. CDR3 DNA: TGTGCCAGTATCGGGACAGGGCGTGAAGAGACCCAGTACTTC. It encodes CASIGTGREETQYF.

This chain links TRBV7-3 with TRBJ1-1; 7 nucleotides line up with TRBD1. In germline, CDR1 is SGHTA, CDR2 FQGTGA. Trimming took 7 bases from V and 11 from J; bases not matched to a gene: 13. The CDR3 extends over 13 amino acids. The CDR3 loop is CASNNDRDREAFF. The CDR3 DNA sequence: TGTGCCAGCAACAACGACAGGGATCGGGAGGCTTTCTTT.

The chain recombines TRBV4-3 with TRBJ2-2; 11 bases agree with TRBD1. This CDR3 has 15 residues. V dropped 6 bases and J dropped 4; count of bases not matched to a gene: 4. The germline V gene encodes CDR1 LGHNA and CDR2 YSLEER. The CDR3 DNA reads TGCGCCAGCAGGACCGGGACAGGGGGCACCGGGGAGCTGTTTTTT. It encodes CASRTGTGGTGELFF.

The chain carries TRBV29-1 and TRBJ2-1; the D gene is possibly TRBD2 (7 bases). This CDR3 region has 14 residues. V was cut by 6 bases and J by 9 bases, with 21 bases left in between. The germline CDR1 and CDR2 sequences are SQVTM and ANQGSEA. The CDR3 region has the DNA TGCAGCGTCGACTGGGGGGGGGCATCTGGTGAGCAGTTCTTC. Amino acids: CSVDWGGASGEQFF.

In regard to this clone: Within the sample, other DNA sequences also encode this same CDR3. This chain connects TRBV9 to TRBJ1-3, with D hard to call. V was trimmed by 0 bases and J by 0 bases, leaving 7 bases between them. Per germline, CDR1 SGDLS and CDR2 YYNGEE. The CDR3 is 15 amino acids. The CDR3 protein is CASSVGGSSGNTIYF. The DNA for the CDR3 is TGTGCCAGCAGCGTAGGCGGCAGCTCTGGAAACACCATATATTTT.